This T cell receptor (beta chain) was sequenced for a study of blood T cell repertoires in COVID-19. Profiling relied on immunoSEQ multiplex PCR, and the TCRdb table lists in-frame clones only, not all of them. The table includes about 270,000 clones, roughly 90% detected once. The V segment lost 1 base and the J segment 0 bases; nucleotides outside the gene matches: 12. CDR1 is SGHRS and CDR2 is YFSETQ in the germline V gene. The CDR3 spans 20 residues. The material sequenced was PBMCs or T cells enriched from blood (not recorded which). The TCR originated in a man aged 35 to 55 who had been exposed to COVID-19. The chain is built from TRBV5-1 and TRBJ1-3; 11 bases match TRBD1. The DNA for the CDR3 is TGCGCCAGCAGCTTGACCGCACCGGACAGGGGGCCTTACTCTGGAAACACCATATATTTT. Its protein product is CASSLTAPDRGPYSGNTIYF.